These 29 T cell receptor beta chains were sequenced from one sample in a study of PD-L1 blockade in urothelial cancer. Libraries were prepared by immunoSEQ multiplex PCR; TCRdb keeps only in-frame clonotypes and omits some of them. The sample records 32,000 or so clones, around 82% being singletons. This sample's time point: pretreatment peripheral blood. The sequencing here drew on PBMCs, taken around atezolizumab (anti-PD-L1) treatment. Receptors originate from a man aged 55 to 70 with urothelial cancer.

This sequence joins TRBV28 and TRBJ1-1, with 11 bases that match TRBD1. CDR3 size: 14 residues. Germline V gives CDR1 MDHEN, CDR2 SYDVKM. J lost 5 bases, V lost 7 bases, and 6 bases had no gene match. The CDR3 here is CASISGQGATEAFF. The CDR3 DNA is TGTGCCAGCATATCTGGACAGGGGGCTACTGAAGCTTTCTTT.

The chain links TRBV10-1 to TRBJ2-1; 9 bases line up with TRBD1. Germline V gene lookup returns CDR1 WNHNN and CDR2 SYGVQD (reference sequence). The CDR3 length is 16 residues. The V gene end was trimmed by 4 bases and the J gene end by 7 bases; junction bases not matched to a gene: 11. CDR3 sequence (DNA): TGCGCCAGCAGTGGACACAGGGGGCTAGCGCAGAATGAGCAGTTCTTC. Translated: CASSGHRGLAQNEQFF.

This clone is a singleton in its sample. The chain employs TRBV2 and TRBJ2-3; tentative D call: TRBD1 (5 bases). In germline, CDR1 is SNHLY, CDR2 FYNNEI. The CDR3 covers 15 residues. V was clipped by 4 bases and J by 4 bases, with 15 bases between them. CDR3 loop: CASSGPRTGADTQYF. CDR3 nucleotides: TGTGCCAGCAGTGGTCCCAGAACAGGCGCAGATACGCAGTATTTT.

The chain links TRBV30 to TRBJ2-2, with D unresolved. CDR3 length equals 13 residues. Trimming stripped 0 bases from V and 4 bases from J, with 6 bases between. Germline CDR1 is GTSNPN and CDR2 is SVGIG (reference sequence). CDR3 nucleotide sequence: TGTGCCTGGAGTGTACCGGGCACCGGGGAGCTGTTTTTT. Its translation: CAWSVPGTGELFF.

V and J are TRBV7-9 and TRBJ2-4; 8 bases match TRBD2. The germline gives CDR1 SEHNR, CDR2 FQNEAQ (reference sequence). Trimming took 6 bases from V and 0 from J; bases not matched to a gene: 7. This CDR3 comprises 16 residues. This CDR3 is CASRATSGLAKNIQYF. The CDR3, as DNA: TGTGCCAGCAGGGCAACTAGCGGCTTAGCCAAAAACATTCAGTACTTC.

This chain links TRBV4-3 with TRBJ1-2; D remains unclear. The CDR3 is made up of 14 amino acids. With 0 bases removed from V and 8 bases from J, the gap between germline ends came to 13 bases. The V gene's germline CDR1 is LGHNA and CDR2 YSLEER. CDR3 DNA: TGCGCCAGCAGCCAAGATAGAAGTTCCCGCGGCTACACCTTC. Translation gives CASSQDRSSRGYTF.

V gene TRBV2 combines with J gene TRBJ2-7; D gene unclear. Deletions cut 2 bases from V and 3 bases from J, with 8 bases between. Germline CDR1 is SNHLY and CDR2 is FYNNEI. This CDR3 has 13 residues. CDR3 sequence reads: CASSERPYYEQYF. As DNA, the CDR3 is TGTGCCAGCAGTGAACGTCCTTACTACGAGCAGTACTTC.

This chain joins TRBV2 and TRBJ2-1; 7 bases fit TRBD1. V lost 5 bases to trimming and J lost 3 bases; unmatched junction nucleotides: 7. The CDR3 has 15 amino acids. CDR1 is SNHLY and CDR2 is FYNNEI in the germline V gene. The CDR3 is CASSLQGMGYNEQFF. The CDR3 coding sequence is TGTGCCAGCAGTCTACAGGGGATGGGCTACAATGAGCAGTTCTTC.

The chain links TRBV11-2 to TRBJ1-1; no reliable D call. CDR1 is SGHAT, CDR2 FQNNGV, per germline. The germline V and J ends were trimmed by 6 bases and 6 bases, with 23 bases remaining between them. This CDR3 contains 16 residues. Written as DNA, the CDR3 is TGTGCCAGCAGTTCCTTCGCCTCATCGGGTCCGGCTGAAGCTTTCTTT. Its translation is CASSSFASSGPAEAFF.

The rearrangement links TRBV5-1 to TRBJ1-2, with a weak D call TRBD1 (6 bases). Germline V gene sequence: CDR1 SGHRS, CDR2 YFSETQ. V was clipped by 0 bases and J by 8 bases, with 20 bases between them. The CDR3 is made up of 16 amino acids. CDR3 in DNA: TGCGCCAGCAGCTTGGTACTGGGGGGGGGCGAAGAAGGCTACACCTTC. This encodes CASSLVLGGGEEGYTF.

The J gene is TRBJ2-2, the V gene TRBV7-6; 15 nucleotides match TRBD2. J gave up 5 bases and V 4 bases, and 11 bases lay outside the gene matches. Germline V lookup: CDR1 SGHVS, CDR2 FNYEAQ. The CDR3 totals 19 residues. The CDR3 nucleotides read TGTGCCAGCAGCTCAGGACGGGGACTAGCGGGAGGAGAGACCGGGGAGCTGTTTTTT. Translating gives CASSSGRGLAGGETGELFF.

CDR3 region: CATRSSGVLYEQYF. DNA for the CDR3: TGTGCCACCAGATCTAGCGGGGTCCTCTACGAGCAGTACTTC. The chain joins TRBV25-1 to TRBJ2-7, with 9 nucleotides matching TRBD2. Germline CDR1 and CDR2: MGHDK and SYGVNS. This CDR3 has 14 amino acids. Trimming took 10 bases from V and 3 from J; bases not matched to a gene: 10.

This rearrangement joins TRBV6-6 to TRBJ2-1; 7 nucleotides agree with TRBD2. Germline V CDR1 and CDR2: MNHNY, SVGAGI (reference sequence). There are 11 residues in the CDR3. Trimming at V came to 8 bases and at J to 9 bases, leaving 4 bases not matched to a gene. The CDR3: CASGGRGEQFF. The DNA of the CDR3 is TGTGCCAGCGGTGGGAGGGGTGAGCAGTTCTTC.

This clone was observed a handful of times. The V call is TRBV29-1, the J call TRBJ2-6; tentative D call: TRBD2 (6 bases). This CDR3 is 14 amino acids long. Germline V lookup: CDR1 SQVTM, CDR2 ANQGSEA. The ends were cut back, 7 bases at V and 2 bases at J, with 12 bases in the middle. The CDR3 DNA is TGCAGCGCCTCGGGACTTGCTGGGGCCAACGTCCTGACTTTC. It encodes CSASGLAGANVLTF.

This chain uses TRBV7-8 with TRBJ2-7; D possibly corresponds to TRBD1 (6 bases). The V end lost 7 bases, the J end lost 2 bases, and 15 bases lay between the germline ends. The CDR3 loop spans 14 amino acids. Germline CDR1 SGHVS, CDR2 FQNEAQ. The DNA for the CDR3 is TGTGCCAGCACCCAAGGGACAAATACCTACGAGCAGTACTTC. This codes for CASTQGTNTYEQYF.

This rearrangement joins TRBV7-9 to TRBJ2-7, with unresolved D. Per the germline V gene, CDR1 is SEHNR and CDR2 is FQNEAQ (reference sequence). The V end lost 3 bases, the J end lost 2 bases, and 8 bases lay between the germline ends. CDR3 length: 13 residues. The CDR3 is CASSFPLPYEQYF. The DNA for the CDR3 is TGTGCCAGCAGCTTCCCGCTACCCTACGAGCAGTACTTC.

This chain connects TRBV27 to TRBJ2-1; 13 positions match TRBD2. The CDR3 runs to 16 residues. V gave up 7 bases and J gave up 4 bases; unmatched junction bases: 7. From germline, CDR1 is MNHEY and CDR2 SMNVEV (reference sequence). CDR3 bases: TGTGCCAGCACCCCGGGACTAGCGGGACCATACAATGAGCAGTTCTTC. Residues: CASTPGLAGPYNEQFF.

The rearrangement links TRBV27 to TRBJ2-3, with 12 bases aligning to TRBD2. This CDR3 spans 17 amino acids. With V trimmed by 1 base and J by 3 bases, 5 bases remained unmatched. The germline V gene has CDR1 MNHEY and CDR2 SMNVEV (reference sequence). The DNA for the CDR3 is TGTGCCAGCAGTTTATACGGGACTAGCGGGCGGACAGATACGCAGTATTTT. It yields the protein CASSLYGTSGRTDTQYF.

V and J are TRBV10-3 and TRBJ2-3, with 7 bases fitting TRBD2. The CDR3 consists of 13 residues. The germline V gene encodes CDR1 ENHRY and CDR2 SYGVKD. V dropped 8 bases and J dropped 5; count of bases not matched to a gene: 7. The CDR3 spells CAICAGEIDTQYF. DNA of the CDR3: TGTGCCATCTGCGCGGGGGAGATAGATACGCAGTATTTT.

The rearrangement joins TRBV6-6 to TRBJ1-1, with D possibly TRBD1 on 6 matching bases. V was trimmed by 6 bases and J by 4 bases, leaving 15 bases between them. CDR1 MNHNY and CDR2 SVGAGI come from the germline V gene (reference sequence). The CDR3 covers 14 residues. DNA for the CDR3: TGTGCCAGCAGCCAGGGGAAGAGAGTCACTGAAGCTTTCTTT. Its translation: CASSQGKRVTEAFF.

This chain joins TRBV6-5 and TRBJ1-5, with D maybe TRBD1 (5 bases). The CDR3 length is 16 residues. Germline-derived CDR1 and CDR2 are MNHEY and SVGAGI. Trimming removed 2 bases from V and 6 bases from J, with 17 bases in between. This CDR3 is CASSYGPWGSSQPQHF. CDR3 coding DNA: TGTGCCAGCAGTTACGGACCCTGGGGCTCCAGTCAGCCCCAGCATTTT.

As to this clone: Possible read error: a much larger clone is one base away. This sequence joins TRBV6-6 and TRBJ2-7; tentatively, D is TRBD1 (5 bases). The CDR3 contains 11 residues. The germline gives CDR1 MNHNY, CDR2 SVGAGI (reference sequence). V lost 5 bases and J 3 bases, leaving 5 bases between the germline ends. CDR3 DNA sequence: TGTGCCAGCAGTAGGGGCTACGAGCAGTACTTC. Its translation is CASSRGYEQYF.

V is TRBV5-1 and J is TRBJ2-7; perhaps TRBD2 as D (5 bases). Looked up from germline, CDR1 is SGHRS and CDR2 is YFSETQ. The CDR3 contains 13 residues. V lost 0 bases and J 3 bases, leaving 7 bases between the germline ends. CDR3 nucleotide sequence: TGCGCCAGCAGCTTGGACGGGGACTACGAGCAGTACTTC. It is translated as CASSLDGDYEQYF.

V and J are TRBV5-4 and TRBJ2-5; 8 bases map to TRBD1. Germline V gene lookup returns CDR1 SGHNT and CDR2 YYREEE (reference sequence). Trimming cost V 2 bases and J 4 bases; bases outside gene matches: 4. The CDR3 totals 14 residues. The chain's CDR3 is CASSFGQGRETQYF. The CDR3 DNA reads as TGTGCCAGCAGCTTCGGACAGGGCAGAGAGACCCAGTACTTC.

The chain carries TRBV9 and TRBJ2-7, with 7 bases aligning to TRBD1. The junction had 3 bases not matched to a gene; V was cut back by 2 bases and J by 7 bases. CDR1 is SGDLS and CDR2 is YYNGEE in the germline V gene. There are 12 residues in the CDR3. The CDR3 loop reads CASSVTGEEQYF. The CDR3 coding sequence is TGTGCCAGCAGCGTCACAGGGGAAGAGCAGTACTTC.

The chain carries TRBV4-2 and TRBJ2-7; 11 bases agree with TRBD2. V trimming: 2 bases; J trimming: 0 bases; junction bases outside the gene matches: 6. Germline lookup yields CDR1 LGHNA and CDR2 YNFKEQ. This CDR3 comprises 17 residues. For the CDR3, the DNA is TGTGCCAGCAGCCAATTCATAGCGGGAGGGAGCTCCTACGAGCAGTACTTC. It yields the protein CASSQFIAGGSSYEQYF.

The genes are TRBV4-3 and TRBJ2-1; 7 bases line up with TRBD2. The trim removed 0 bases at V and 0 bases at J, leaving 5 bases unmatched. The germline gives CDR1 LGHNA, CDR2 YSLEER. This CDR3 is 17 amino acids long. In DNA form, the CDR3 reads TGCGCCAGCAGCCAAGAATCTCGCGGGAGCTCCTACAATGAGCAGTTCTTC. Protein product: CASSQESRGSSYNEQFF.

This clone has just one count. This chain links TRBV19 with TRBJ2-5; 9 nucleotides align to TRBD1. Trimming at V came to 5 bases and at J to 4 bases, leaving 8 bases not matched to a gene. In germline, CDR1 is LNHDA, CDR2 SQIVND (reference sequence). The CDR3 runs 15 residues. CDR3 residues: CASSSPTGGAETQYF. CDR3 DNA: TGTGCCAGTAGTTCCCCTACAGGGGGCGCAGAGACCCAGTACTTC. The full variable domain, completed using reference TRBV19 and TRBJ2-5, is DGGITQSPKYLFRKEGQNVTLSCEQNLNHDAMYWYRQDPGQGLRLIYYSQIVNDFQKGDIAEGYSVSREKKESFPLTVTSAQKNPTAFYLCASSSPTGGAETQYFGPGTRLLVL.

The gene calls are TRBV10-3 and TRBJ2-1, with TRBD2 matching 7 bases. This CDR3 comprises 11 residues. V shed 10 bases, J shed 10 bases, and the junction held 7 bases outside the gene matches. Germline-derived CDR1 and CDR2 are ENHRY and SYGVKD. The CDR3 sequence is CATLGGREQFF. The DNA of the CDR3 is TGTGCCACCTTGGGGGGGAGAGAGCAGTTCTTC.